The next 27 T cell receptor beta chains were all read from a single sample in a study of cytomegalovirus exposure and HLA in healthy donors. The PCR contained 60 Vbeta and 13 Jbeta primers. Only in-frame clones appear in the TCRdb table, and some are missing; sequencing was by immunoSEQ multiplex PCR. Found here are 110,000 to 150,000 clones, 80% to 85% of them singletons; the top ten hold about 2.5%. The source material was PBMCs. Receptors originate from a boy between 2 and 15 years old in good health and CMV-seronegative.

The V call is TRBV9, the J call TRBJ1-3; D unclear. The V end was cut by 4 bases, the J end by 2 bases, with 10 bases between. The CDR3 runs 14 residues. From germline, CDR1 is SGDLS and CDR2 YYNGEE. CDR3 protein: CASSIDGTGNTIYF. For the CDR3, the DNA is TGTGCCAGCAGCATAGACGGGACTGGAAACACCATATATTTT.

This chain joins TRBV9 and TRBJ2-7, with a weak D call TRBD2 (6 bases). Germline CDR1 is SGDLS and CDR2 is YYNGEE. The V and J ends lost 0 bases and 1 base respectively, with 8 bases between them. This CDR3 comprises 14 residues. The CDR3 region is CASSVVAESYEQYF. The CDR3 DNA reads TGTGCCAGCAGCGTAGTAGCGGAGTCCTACGAGCAGTACTTC.

V and J are TRBV11-1 and TRBJ1-1; D is ambiguous. The CDR3 is 13 amino acids. V shed 5 bases and J shed 5 bases, with 12 bases lying between them. Germline V gene sequence: CDR1 SGHAT, CDR2 FQDESV (reference sequence). CDR3 nucleotides: TGTGCCAGCAGCCCTAACCGAGGGACTGAAGCTTTCTTT. This codes for CASSPNRGTEAFF. Full variable domain (outside the CDR3, taken from reference TRBV11-1 and TRBJ1-1): EAEVAQSPRYKITEKSQAVAFWCDPISGHATLYWYRQILGQGPELLVQFQDESVVDDSQLPKDRFSAERLKGVDSTLKIQPAELGDSAMYLCASSPNRGTEAFFGQGTRLTVV.

The chain combines TRBV28 with TRBJ1-5, with no clear D. This CDR3 contains 14 residues. V shed 3 bases and J shed 3 bases, with 9 bases lying between them. Germline V gene lookup returns CDR1 MDHEN and CDR2 SYDVKM. The CDR3 DNA reads TGTGCCAGCAGTTTCCCAGGTTCCAATCAGCCCCAGCATTTT. This encodes CASSFPGSNQPQHF.

The V call is TRBV5-4, the J call TRBJ2-2, with no clear D. This CDR3 comprises 17 residues. The germline gives CDR1 SGHNT, CDR2 YYREEE (reference sequence). Trimming pared 2 bases from V and 0 bases from J, leaving 14 bases between. As DNA, the CDR3 is TGTGCCAGCAGCTTCGATTTGGCGGCCGCGAACACCGGGGAGCTGTTTTTT. It translates to CASSFDLAAANTGELFF.

The chain couples TRBV28 to TRBJ2-5, with D possibly TRBD2 on 7 matching bases. Germline V gene lookup returns CDR1 MDHEN and CDR2 SYDVKM. This CDR3 comprises 14 residues. V lost 3 bases and J lost 5, with 13 bases in between. The CDR3 nucleotides are TGTGCCAGCAGTTTCTCGGGGGGCAGGGAGACCCAGTACTTC. Protein product: CASSFSGGRETQYF.

J is TRBJ2-5 and V is TRBV4-1, with TRBD2 identical over 10 bases. In germline, CDR1 is MGHRA, CDR2 YSYEKL. V dropped 4 bases and J dropped 3; count of bases not matched to a gene: 8. This CDR3 has 16 amino acids. The CDR3: CASSPSTGTSEETQYF. CDR3 sequence (DNA): TGCGCCAGCAGCCCTAGCACCGGGACTAGCGAAGAGACCCAGTACTTC.

The rearrangement joins TRBV5-6 to TRBJ1-5; 11 positions match TRBD1. CDR1 is SGHDT and CDR2 is YYEEEE in the germline V gene. This CDR3 is built from 16 residues. The V and J ends lost 3 bases and 1 base, in that order; junction bases with no gene match: 3. The CDR3 reads CASSYGQGASNQPQHF. Written as DNA, the CDR3 is TGTGCCAGCAGCTACGGACAGGGGGCGAGCAATCAGCCCCAGCATTTT.

The DNA of the CDR3 is TGTGCCAGCAGCTTGCAGGGGCCTCTCTCCTACAATGAGCAGTTCTTC. Translated, it gives CASSLQGPLSYNEQFF. The chain is built from TRBV5-6 and TRBJ2-1; TRBD1 might be the D (6 bases). The CDR3 totals 16 residues. The germline V gene has CDR1 SGHDT and CDR2 YYEEEE. Trimming cost V 1 base and J 0 bases, with 11 bases left between them.

The chain combines TRBV5-5 with TRBJ2-6, with TRBD1 as a possible D gene (5 bases). Germline V gives CDR1 SGHKS, CDR2 YYEKEE (reference sequence). V shed 2 bases and J shed 6 bases, with 12 bases lying between them. The length of the CDR3 is 15 residues. CDR3: CASSFPAGQANVLTF. In DNA form, the CDR3 reads TGTGCCAGCAGCTTTCCGGCTGGACAGGCCAACGTCCTGACTTTC. The whole variable domain, filled in from reference TRBV5-5 and TRBJ2-6, reads DAGVTQSPTHLIKTRGQQVTLRCSPISGHKSVSWYQQVLGQGPQFIFQYYEKEERGRGNFPDRFSARQFPNYSSELNVNALLLGDSALYLCASSFPAGQANVLTFGAGSRLTVL.

This chain uses TRBV28 with TRBJ1-2; 12 bases fit TRBD1. Germline CDR1 and CDR2: MDHEN and SYDVKM. The CDR3 runs 13 residues. J lost 7 bases, V lost 7 bases, and 4 bases had no gene match. CDR3 residues: CASMWDRGPGYTF. The CDR3 DNA reads as TGTGCCAGCATGTGGGACAGGGGGCCTGGCTACACCTTC.

This sequence joins TRBV7-9 and TRBJ2-5; 10 bases are a match to TRBD1. Germline CDR1 reads SEHNR; CDR2 reads FQNEAQ (reference sequence). V shed 6 bases and J 2 bases; nucleotides not matched to a gene: 9. This CDR3 region has 16 residues. CDR3 amino acids: CASRGGGTGVQETQYF. The DNA of the CDR3 is TGTGCCAGCAGGGGGGGCGGGACAGGGGTACAAGAGACCCAGTACTTC. The variable domain in full, with the rest retrieved from reference TRBV7-9 and TRBJ2-5, is DTGVSQNPRHKITKRGQNVTFRCDPISEHNRLYWYRQTLGQGPEFLTYFQNEAQLEKSRLLSDRFSAERPKGSFSTLEIQRTEQGDSAMYLCASRGGGTGVQETQYFGPGTRLLVL.

The V gene is TRBV9, the J gene TRBJ2-1; 12 bases match TRBD2. CDR1 is SGDLS and CDR2 is YYNGEE in the germline V gene. The CDR3 consists of 15 residues. After removal of 6 bases from V and 10 bases from J, the junction contained 11 bases not matched to a gene. This CDR3 reads CASTSSGRELGEQFF. The CDR3 nucleotides are TGTGCCAGCACCTCTAGCGGGAGGGAATTAGGGGAGCAGTTCTTC.

The chain carries TRBV4-3 and TRBJ2-7, with 8 bases matching TRBD1. Germline values: CDR1 LGHNA, CDR2 YSLEER. The CDR3 has 17 residues. V lost 2 bases, J lost 3 bases, and 12 bases stayed unmatched. The DNA of the CDR3 is TGCGCCAGCAGCCAAACCGTGACAGGGGAGAATATCTACGAGCAGTACTTC. Translated: CASSQTVTGENIYEQYF.

V is TRBV27 and J is TRBJ1-4; D unresolved. Trimming removed 2 bases at V and 11 bases at J, with 12 bases between. This CDR3 spans 13 amino acids. CDR1 is MNHEY and CDR2 is SMNVEV in the germline V gene (reference sequence). The CDR3 spells CASSLGPLDKLFF. Written as DNA, the CDR3 is TGTGCCAGCAGTTTAGGGCCATTGGATAAACTGTTTTTT.

This rearrangement joins TRBV4-1 to TRBJ1-2; D unresolved. Germline values: CDR1 MGHRA, CDR2 YSYEKL. V was clipped by 1 base and J by 5 bases, with 8 bases between them. The CDR3 has 13 amino acids. CDR3 in DNA: TGCGCCAGCAGCCAAGCGGTTAATTATGGCTACACCTTC. Translated, it gives CASSQAVNYGYTF.

The chain joins TRBV6-1 to TRBJ2-3; 11 bases match TRBD1. The CDR3 is made up of 17 amino acids. CDR1 is MNHNS and CDR2 is SASEGT in the germline V gene. J gave up 1 base and V 2 bases, and 5 bases lay outside the gene matches. CDR3 residues: CASSEWGQGGGTDTQYF. The DNA of the CDR3 is TGTGCCAGCAGTGAATGGGGACAGGGGGGCGGCACAGATACGCAGTATTTT.

This chain uses TRBV30 with TRBJ2-7; TRBD2 agrees at 8 bases. J was trimmed by 4 bases and V by 3 bases; bases with no gene match: 11. Germline V gives CDR1 GTSNPN, CDR2 SVGIG (reference sequence). This CDR3 has 15 amino acids. Here the CDR3 reads CAWRNWASGLYEQYF. In nucleotides, the CDR3 is TGTGCCTGGAGGAACTGGGCTAGCGGGTTATACGAGCAGTACTTC.

V gene TRBV6-1 combines with J gene TRBJ1-6, with 9 bases identical to TRBD1. The V and J ends lost 5 bases and 7 bases, in that order; junction bases with no gene match: 6. Germline loops: CDR1 MNHNS, CDR2 SASEGT. The CDR3 has 15 residues. The DNA for the CDR3 is TGTGCCAGCAGTCCCCGGGACAGGGAGAATTCACCCCTCCACTTT. The encoded protein is CASSPRDRENSPLHF.

This rearrangement joins TRBV6-6 to TRBJ1-1; 10 bases align to TRBD1. The V and J ends lost 4 bases and 4 bases, in that order; junction bases with no gene match: 3. This CDR3 comprises 14 residues. Looked up from germline, CDR1 is MNHNY and CDR2 is SVGAGI (reference sequence). CDR3 in DNA: TGTGCCAGCAGTTCGGGACAGGGGTTCACTGAAGCTTTCTTT. It translates to CASSSGQGFTEAFF.

The J gene is TRBJ2-5, the V gene TRBV7-9; unclear D gene. The germline V gene encodes CDR1 SEHNR and CDR2 FQNEAQ (reference sequence). The V end was cut by 2 bases, the J end by 2 bases, with 3 bases between. The CDR3 sequence is 12 residues long. The DNA for the CDR3 is TGTGCCAGCAGCTTACTACAAGAGACCCAGTACTTC. Residues: CASSLLQETQYF.

In DNA, the CDR3 is TGCGCCAGCAGCGACAGGGGGCGAGGCTACACCTTC. This gives the protein CASSDRGRGYTF. The chain combines TRBV4-1 with TRBJ1-2, with 10 bases fitting TRBD1. Germline trimming cut 5 bases from V and 8 bases from J; bases unmatched to any gene: 2. CDR1 and CDR2 (germline): MGHRA, YSYEKL. The CDR3 is made up of 12 amino acids.

V is TRBV25-1 and J is TRBJ1-5; a weak D match, TRBD1 (5 bases). V gave up 8 bases and J gave up 7 bases, with 18 bases separating them. The CDR3 consists of 14 residues. CDR1 is MGHDK and CDR2 is SYGVNS in the germline V gene. CDR3 nucleotide sequence: TGTGCCAGCCGCCCCCCGGGGGTAGGCCAGCCCCAGCATTTT. Translating gives CASRPPGVGQPQHF.

The V gene is TRBV6-5, the J gene TRBJ2-7, with 9 bases matching TRBD1. This CDR3 comprises 15 residues. Germline V gives CDR1 MNHEY, CDR2 SVGAGI. Germline trimming cut 6 bases from V and 3 bases from J; bases unmatched to any gene: 9. CDR3 DNA sequence: TGTGCCAGCAGCCGCTCACGGGACAGGGTCTACGAGCAGTACTTC. Its protein product is CASSRSRDRVYEQYF.

J is TRBJ2-7 and V is TRBV23-1; a possible D gene is TRBD1 (6 bases). TRBV23-1 is assigned to the ORF class and has an uncertain function. The V end lost 10 bases, the J end lost 1 base, and 26 bases lay between the germline ends. CDR3 size: 17 residues. The DNA for the CDR3 is TGCGCCATTTCTTGGTTGACGAACAGGGCCTTTTCCTACGAGCAGTACTTC. Translated, it gives CAISWLTNRAFSYEQYF.

Worth noting for this clone: The sample holds other DNA sequences that translate to the same CDR3. The V gene is TRBV6-5, the J gene TRBJ1-5; TRBD1 is a possible D gene (6 bases). Per the germline V gene, CDR1 is MNHEY and CDR2 is SVGAGI. The CDR3 totals 15 residues. Trimming removed 5 bases at V and 5 bases at J, with 16 bases between. The CDR3 region is CASSPDRGIDQPQHF. CDR3 in DNA: TGTGCCAGCAGTCCGGACAGAGGAATTGATCAGCCCCAGCATTTT.

The genes are TRBV9 and TRBJ2-3; TRBD2 matches 14 bases. The V and J ends lost 3 bases and 4 bases, in that order; junction bases with no gene match: 13. The CDR3 has 19 residues. Germline lookup yields CDR1 SGDLS and CDR2 YYNGEE. The CDR3 DNA reads as TGTGCCAGCAGCGGCCGACTAGCGGGGGGGCCCAGTTCAGCAGATACGCAGTATTTT. Its protein is CASSGRLAGGPSSADTQYF.